Listed here are 29 T cell receptor beta chains from one sample, sequenced in a study of CD8 T cells in Susac syndrome. RNA in amounts of roughly 0.5 to 1 ug was reverse transcribed with random hexamers. TCRdb redid the calling of the immunoSEQ multiplex PCR reads with MiXCR, one entry per CDR3 protein. Here the sample spans 160,000 or so distinct CDR3 sequences, about 91% being singletons. Sequenced: CD4+ T cells from PBMCs. The receptors were gathered from a human donor in good health.

This sequence joins TRBV12-3 or TRBV12-4 and TRBJ2-6, with 8 bases identical to TRBD1. The ends lost 5 bases at V and 0 bases at J; junction bases unmatched: 6. The CDR3 runs 17 residues. DNA for the CDR3: TGTGCCAGCAGTCCCTGGGACAGGCCCTCTGGGGCCAACGTCCTGACTTTC. Translated: CASSPWDRPSGANVLTF.

The chain carries TRBV7-2 and TRBJ1-2; no definite D call. Germline V gives CDR1 SGHTA, CDR2 FQGNSA. The CDR3 is 14 residues long. Trimming removed 5 bases at V and 1 base at J, with 11 bases between. Here the CDR3 reads CASSAFPYNYGYTF. The CDR3, as DNA: TGTGCCAGCAGCGCGTTCCCCTATAACTATGGCTACACCTTC.

The chain uses TRBV6-8 and TRBJ1-5; the D gene is possibly TRBD1 (5 bases). Germline loops: CDR1 MNHGY, CDR2 SAAAGT. The CDR3 sequence is 15 residues long. Trimming removed 2 bases from V and 6 bases from J, with 14 bases in between. The CDR3 sequence is CASSYGDGPGQPQHF. The DNA of the CDR3 is TGTGCCAGCAGTTACGGGGACGGCCCCGGTCAGCCCCAGCATTTT.

The CDR3 is CSVVPSGGFEQFF. CDR3 in DNA: TGCAGTGTCGTTCCTAGCGGGGGTTTTGAGCAGTTCTTC. J is TRBJ2-1 and V is TRBV20-1; 10 positions match TRBD2. J gave up 9 bases and V 7 bases, and 9 bases lay outside the gene matches. The germline V gene has CDR1 DFQATT and CDR2 SNEGSKA (reference sequence). The CDR3 is 13 amino acids.

The chain employs TRBV19 and TRBJ2-4; TRBD1 matches 9 bases. Trimming at V came to 6 bases and at J to 8 bases, leaving 5 bases not matched to a gene. The CDR3 runs 13 residues. The V gene's germline CDR1 is LNHDA and CDR2 SQIVND (reference sequence). CDR3 nucleotide sequence: TGTGCCAGTAGGGGGACAGGGATGGACATTCAGTACTTC. It translates to CASRGTGMDIQYF.

In regard to this clonotype: A junction boundary mismatches the germline segment, possibly from a read error. The V call is TRBV7-6, the J call TRBJ1-1; 9 nucleotides line up with TRBD1. The CDR3 has 17 amino acids. Germline assignment: CDR1 SGHVS and CDR2 FNYEAQ. The CDR3 spells CTSSLPTQGAPDTEAFF. The CDR3, as DNA: TGTACCAGCAGCTTACCTACACAGGGGGCGCCGGACACTGAAGCTTTCTTT.

The chain carries TRBV5-1 and TRBJ2-1, with 13 bases aligning to TRBD2. V shed 5 bases, J shed 7 bases, and the junction held 6 bases outside the gene matches. The CDR3 length is 15 residues. Germline CDR1 SGHRS, CDR2 YFSETQ. Here the CDR3 reads CASRRTSGSENEQFF. The CDR3 DNA is TGCGCCAGCAGGCGGACTAGCGGGAGTGAGAATGAGCAGTTCTTC.

CDR3 region: CASRVAGNTGELFF. Written as DNA, the CDR3 is TGTGCCAGCAGGGTAGCGGGAAACACCGGGGAGCTGTTTTTT. The chain joins TRBV3-1 to TRBJ2-2; 8 nucleotides align to TRBD2. There are 14 residues in the CDR3. V was clipped by 6 bases and J by 2 bases; unmatched bases: 2. Germline loops: CDR1 LGHDT, CDR2 YNNKEL (reference sequence).

The chain links TRBV29-1 to TRBJ1-2; tentative D call: TRBD1 (6 bases). The V end was cut by 2 bases, the J end by 4 bases, with 17 bases between. In germline, CDR1 is SQVTM, CDR2 ANQGSEA. The CDR3 consists of 15 residues. The CDR3 nucleotides are TGCAGCGTTGAAATGGGGCTGGACAGAAGCTATGGCTACACCTTC. It codes for CSVEMGLDRSYGYTF.

This sequence joins TRBV10-3 and TRBJ2-7, with 7 bases fitting TRBD1. CDR3 length: 13 residues. V lost 3 bases to trimming and J lost 6 bases; unmatched junction nucleotides: 5. Germline V gives CDR1 ENHRY, CDR2 SYGVKD. In DNA form, the CDR3 reads TGTGCCATCAGTGACCCGGACAGGACCGAGCAGTACTTC. Translation: CAISDPDRTEQYF.

This sequence joins TRBV5-1 and TRBJ2-4; TRBD2 aligns across 12 bases. The CDR3 is made up of 17 amino acids. With V trimmed by 4 bases and J by 8 bases, 13 bases remained unmatched. Germline CDR1 is SGHRS and CDR2 is YFSETQ. The CDR3 loop reads CASSIPTSGSSGDIQYF. Written as DNA, the CDR3 is TGCGCCAGCAGCATCCCGACTAGCGGGAGCTCGGGAGACATTCAGTACTTC.

The chain links TRBV6-1 to TRBJ2-6, with TRBD1 matching 10 bases. Losses at the gene ends were 6 bases for V and 1 base for J; bases not matched to a gene: 9. From germline, CDR1 is MNHNS and CDR2 SASEGT. This CDR3 has 18 residues. The CDR3 region is CASSKTGTGASGANVLTF. The CDR3 coding sequence is TGTGCCAGCAGCAAGACCGGGACAGGGGCGTCTGGGGCCAACGTCCTGACTTTC.

The V call is TRBV25-1, the J call TRBJ2-5; D gene uncertain. Trimming stripped 1 base from V and 0 bases from J, with 9 bases between. CDR3 length: 15 amino acids. The germline gives CDR1 MGHDK, CDR2 SYGVNS. This CDR3 reads CASSESTEYQETQYF. The CDR3 DNA reads as TGTGCCAGCAGTGAATCGACGGAGTACCAAGAGACCCAGTACTTC.

The J gene is TRBJ1-1, the V gene TRBV28, with 11 bases aligning to TRBD1. Germline CDR1 MDHEN, CDR2 SYDVKM. The CDR3 has 16 amino acids. The trim removed 7 bases at V and 13 bases at J, leaving 20 bases unmatched. CDR3 nucleotides: TGTGCCAGCAAGATACTCCCGGGACAGGGGGTTTATCGAGTTTTCTTT. This translates into CASKILPGQGVYRVFF.

The chain is built from TRBV6-2 or TRBV6-3 and TRBJ2-5; 9 positions match TRBD2. This CDR3 spans 15 amino acids. V lost 0 bases to trimming and J lost 5 bases; unmatched junction nucleotides: 4. Germline CDR1 reads MNHEY; CDR2 reads SVGEGT. The CDR3 region is CASSYSKRGVETQYF. The CDR3 DNA reads TGTGCCAGCAGTTACTCCAAGCGGGGGGTCGAGACCCAGTACTTC.

The chain joins TRBV6-2 or TRBV6-3 to TRBJ2-3; D unclear. Germline V CDR1 and CDR2: MNHEY, SVGEGT. The CDR3 spans 12 residues. The V gene lost 8 bases and the J gene lost 6 bases, with 12 bases spanning the gap. The CDR3 loop is CASAQIRDTQYF. In DNA, the CDR3 is TGTGCCAGCGCCCAAATTCGGGATACGCAGTATTTT.

CDR3 bases: TGTGCCAGCAGTTACTCCATAGCGGGAGGGTCGGGGGAGACCCAGTACTTC. Amino acid sequence: CASSYSIAGGSGETQYF. V is TRBV6-5 and J is TRBJ2-5, with TRBD2 matching over 11 bases. The V gene end was trimmed by 0 bases and the J gene end by 5 bases; junction bases not matched to a gene: 8. The CDR3 has 17 amino acids. Germline lookup yields CDR1 MNHEY and CDR2 SVGAGI.

The chain uses TRBV10-1 and TRBJ2-1; 8 bases are shared with TRBD1. CDR1 is WNHNN and CDR2 is SYGVQD in the germline V gene (reference sequence). The CDR3 runs 14 residues. J was trimmed by 5 bases and V by 4 bases; bases with no gene match: 4. As DNA, the CDR3 is TGCGCCAGCAGTGTGGGACAGGCCAACAATGAGCAGTTCTTC. Its translation is CASSVGQANNEQFF.

The CDR3 is CAISEVAGENTEAFF. The CDR3, as DNA: TGTGCCATCAGTGAGGTTGCAGGCGAGAACACTGAAGCTTTCTTT. The V and J genes are TRBV10-3 and TRBJ1-1, with D hard to call. Germline-derived CDR1 and CDR2 are ENHRY and SYGVKD. V was pared by 2 bases and J by 1 base, with 11 bases between. The CDR3 loop spans 15 amino acids.

This chain links TRBV7-9 with TRBJ2-4; D unresolved. The V and J ends lost 8 bases and 5 bases respectively, with 7 bases between them. Per germline, CDR1 SEHNR and CDR2 FQNEAQ (reference sequence). The CDR3 spans 11 residues. CDR3 residues: CASSRENIQYF. The CDR3 coding sequence is TGTGCCAGCTCCAGAGAAAACATTCAGTACTTC.

The chain joins TRBV18 to TRBJ2-7; D not certain. The germline V and J ends were trimmed by 4 bases and 4 bases, with 11 bases remaining between them. Germline V gene lookup returns CDR1 KGHSH and CDR2 LQKENI. The CDR3 has 13 amino acids. The CDR3: CASSQTLSYEQYF. For the CDR3, the DNA is TGTGCCAGCTCACAAACCCTATCTTACGAGCAGTACTTC.

V and J are TRBV6-5 and TRBJ1-2, with TRBD1 matching 8 bases. CDR3 length: 12 residues. With V trimmed by 5 bases and J by 7 bases, 3 bases remained unmatched. Per the germline V gene, CDR1 is MNHEY and CDR2 is SVGAGI. This CDR3 reads CASSGQGVGYTF. As DNA, the CDR3 is TGTGCCAGCAGTGGACAGGGAGTTGGCTACACCTTC.

A word on this clonotype: One end of the junction varies from germline; a read error may be responsible. The V call is TRBV28, the J call TRBJ2-7, with TRBD1 as a possible D gene (6 bases). The CDR3 is 14 amino acids. In germline, CDR1 is MDHEN, CDR2 SYDVKM. In DNA form, the CDR3 reads TGTACCAGCAGTCTCGTAGGGACATATGGGGAGCAGTACTTC. Its protein is CTSSLVGTYGEQYF.

This rearrangement joins TRBV12-3 or TRBV12-4 to TRBJ1-5; TRBD1 matches at 7 bases. Trimming took 3 bases from V and 0 from J; bases not matched to a gene: 8. CDR3 length: 17 amino acids. The chain's CDR3 is CASSLLMTGYSNQPQHF. CDR3 DNA sequence: TGTGCCAGCAGTTTGCTGATGACAGGGTATAGCAATCAGCCCCAGCATTTT.

This chain uses TRBV13 with TRBJ2-7, with a tentative D call TRBD1 (6 bases). The germline V gene encodes CDR1 PRHDT and CDR2 FYEKMQ (reference sequence). Trimming pared 4 bases from V and 2 bases from J, leaving 18 bases between. This CDR3 region has 16 residues. The CDR3 sequence is CASSSQGEYRAYEQYF. The CDR3 DNA reads TGTGCCAGCAGCTCCCAAGGGGAGTACAGGGCCTACGAGCAGTACTTC.

This chain links TRBV20-1 with TRBJ2-5; either TRBD1 or TRBD2 may fit D (6 bases each). CDR3 length: 14 residues. Germline CDR1 DFQATT, CDR2 SNEGSKA (reference sequence). Trimming removed 0 bases from V and 4 bases from J, with 12 bases in between. The CDR3 DNA is TGCAGTGCTAGAGATATGGGGGGCGGAGAGACCCAGTACTTC. As protein: CSARDMGGGETQYF.

The CDR3 coding sequence is TGCAGCGCCTCGCGGGAGGGCCATGGGGAGACCCAGTACTTC. Protein: CSASREGHGETQYF. The chain is built from TRBV29-1 and TRBJ2-5, with TRBD2 identical over 9 bases. Germline CDR1 SQVTM, CDR2 ANQGSEA. The ends lost 7 bases at V and 5 bases at J; junction bases unmatched: 11. CDR3 size: 14 residues.

V is TRBV6-2 or TRBV6-3 and J is TRBJ1-5, with D possibly TRBD1 on 5 matching bases. V shed 1 base and J shed 8 bases, with 12 bases lying between them. CDR1 MNHEY and CDR2 SVGEGT come from the germline V gene. The CDR3 runs to 14 residues. The chain's CDR3 is CASSYWGTQEPQHF. In DNA form, the CDR3 reads TGTGCCAGCAGTTACTGGGGGACCCAGGAGCCCCAGCATTTT.

The sample holds one count of this clonotype. This chain joins TRBV29-1 and TRBJ1-4, with 11 positions matching TRBD1. Germline V gene data show CDR1 as SQVTM and CDR2 as ANQGSEA. The CDR3 sequence is 17 residues long. V trimming: 7 bases; J trimming: 2 bases; junction bases outside the gene matches: 12. This CDR3 is CSAQRTGGAGTNEKLFF. The DNA for the CDR3 is TGCAGCGCCCAGCGGACAGGGGGCGCCGGGACTAATGAAAAACTGTTTTTT.